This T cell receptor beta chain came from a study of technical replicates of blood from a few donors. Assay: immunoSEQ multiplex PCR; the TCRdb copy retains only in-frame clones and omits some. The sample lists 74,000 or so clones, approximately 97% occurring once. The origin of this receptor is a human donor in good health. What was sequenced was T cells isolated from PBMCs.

The CDR3 is CASSLVGGMNTEAFF. The CDR3 DNA reads TGTGCCAGCAGCTTAGTCGGAGGGATGAACACTGAAGCTTTCTTT. The chain combines TRBV7-8 with TRBJ1-1, with no clear D. In germline, CDR1 is SGHVS, CDR2 FQNEAQ. The CDR3 runs 15 residues. Trimming cost V 1 base and J 0 bases, with 9 bases left between them.